This is a list of T cell receptor beta chains from one sample in a study of T-cell reconstitution after alpha-beta-depleted transplantation in children. Via MiXCR, TCRdb re-called the PCR reads, giving one row per CDR3 protein. The sample shows nearly 400,000 distinct CDR3 sequences, approximately 20% of them seen only once. The sequences come from PBMCs from the stem cell graft donor, collected from the stem cell graft. These receptors came from a human donor who donated a stem cell graft to a child with acute myeloid leukemia. The CDR3 runs from the conserved cysteine through the conserved F or W. Each record gives: V gene, D gene, J gene, clone size, CDR3 protein, CDR3 DNA. The D gene is left open where the match is weak. Not all rows give a size; the values are once, few, many and, for expanded clones, a class.

>TRBV7-2|.|TRBJ2-7|.
CASSFFPGDDEQYF
TGTGCCAGCAGCTTCTTTCCAGGGGATGACGAGCAGTACTTC
>TRBV12-3/TRBV12-4|TRBD1|TRBJ2-7|.
CASRGTGGAWGYEQYF
TGTGCCAGCAGAGGGACAGGGGGCGCCTGGGGTTACGAGCAGTACTTC
>TRBV7-2|.|TRBJ2-2|many
CASSLALAHTGELFF
TGTGCCAGCAGCTTAGCACTAGCCCACACCGGGGAGCTGTTTTTT
>TRBV20-1|.|TRBJ1-1|many
CSASQANTEAFF
TGCAGTGCTTCCCAGGCAAACACTGAAGCTTTCTTT
>TRBV14|TRBD2|TRBJ2-7|few
CASSPAGVGEQYF
TGTGCCAGCAGCCCAGCGGGAGTGGGAGAGCAGTACTTC
>TRBV4-1|.|TRBJ2-1|few
CASSQVGRLYNEQFF
TGCGCCAGCAGCCAAGTAGGACGTCTCTACAATGAGCAGTTCTTC
>TRBV20-1|.|TRBJ2-7|few
CSATDSLSYEQYF
TGCAGTGCCACCGACTCCCTCTCCTACGAGCAGTACTTC
>TRBV7-2|TRBD2|TRBJ2-7|few
CASSLEAGGPYEQYF
TGTGCCAGCAGCTTAGAAGCGGGAGGGCCCTACGAGCAGTACTTC
>TRBV12-3/TRBV12-4|.|TRBJ2-3|.
CASGARTGTDTQYF
TGTGCCAGCGGGGCCCGAACTGGAACAGATACGCAGTATTTT
>TRBV20-1|TRBD2|TRBJ2-3|many
CSARSDVPAPGLITDTQYF
TGCAGTGCTAGATCGGACGTCCCCGCTCCGGGACTAATCACAGATACGCAGTATTTT
>TRBV5-1|.|TRBJ2-3|many
CASSQPDTDTQYF
TGCGCCAGCAGCCAGCCGGACACAGATACGCAGTATTTT
>TRBV6-1|TRBD1|TRBJ1-3|many
CASTWDSGNTIYF
TGTGCCAGCACCTGGGACAGCGGAAACACCATATATTTT
>TRBV5-1|TRBD2|TRBJ2-3|.
CASSLAIIAGASTDTQYF
TGCGCCAGCAGCTTGGCTATCATAGCGGGAGCCAGTACAGATACGCAGTATTTT
>TRBV27|.|TRBJ2-3|.
CASRTLAPMMVDTQYF
TGTGCCAGCAGAACTCTAGCGCCTATGATGGTGGATACGCAGTATTTT
>TRBV6-2/TRBV6-3|TRBD2|TRBJ2-7|many
CASSYSMREGEQYF
TGTGCCAGCAGTTACTCGATGCGGGAGGGCGAGCAGTACTTC
>TRBV3-1|.|TRBJ2-7|many
CASSQSQYEQYF
TGTGCCAGCAGCCAAAGCCAATACGAGCAGTACTTC
>TRBV20-1|TRBD2|TRBJ2-7|many
CSARDALTGGPYEQYF
TGCAGTGCTAGAGATGCCCTGACGGGAGGGCCCTACGAGCAGTACTTC
>TRBV11-1|TRBD2|TRBJ2-7|.
CASSYRTSGRAAGEQYF
TGTGCCAGCAGCTATCGGACTAGCGGGAGGGCTGCAGGGGAGCAGTACTTC
>TRBV20-1|TRBD2|TRBJ2-3|few
CSARDLSGTSGNTDTQYF
TGCAGTGCTAGAGATCTATCCGGGACTAGCGGGAACACAGATACGCAGTATTTT
>TRBV11-2|TRBD2|TRBJ2-7|.
CASSLEYGRMFEQYF
TGTGCCAGCAGCTTAGAATACGGGAGGATGTTCGAGCAGTACTTC
>TRBV20-1|TRBD2|TRBJ2-2|many
CSARPSGGRTGELFF
TGCAGTGCTAGGCCCTCGGGAGGGCGAACCGGGGAGCTGTTTTTT
>TRBV12-3/TRBV12-4|TRBD2|TRBJ2-1|.
CASRLRLAGAYNEQFF
TGTGCCAGCAGGCTCCGACTAGCGGGAGCTTACAATGAGCAGTTCTTC
>TRBV2|TRBD2|TRBJ2-1|.
CASRLAGGLNSYNEQFF
TGTGCCAGCAGACTAGCGGGAGGACTCAACTCCTACAATGAGCAGTTCTTC
>TRBV7-6|.|TRBJ2-2|.
CASSSGASTGELFF
TGTGCCAGCAGCTCAGGGGCGAGCACCGGGGAGCTGTTTTTT
>TRBV20-1|TRBD1|TRBJ1-1|.
CSAIHGTAEDQAFF
TGCAGTGCAATACACGGGACAGCAGAAGATCAAGCTTTCTTT
>TRBV4-1|.|TRBJ1-3|.
CASSTRVRYDLGNTIYF
TGCGCCAGCAGCACACGAGTCCGATATGATTTAGGAAACACCATATATTTT